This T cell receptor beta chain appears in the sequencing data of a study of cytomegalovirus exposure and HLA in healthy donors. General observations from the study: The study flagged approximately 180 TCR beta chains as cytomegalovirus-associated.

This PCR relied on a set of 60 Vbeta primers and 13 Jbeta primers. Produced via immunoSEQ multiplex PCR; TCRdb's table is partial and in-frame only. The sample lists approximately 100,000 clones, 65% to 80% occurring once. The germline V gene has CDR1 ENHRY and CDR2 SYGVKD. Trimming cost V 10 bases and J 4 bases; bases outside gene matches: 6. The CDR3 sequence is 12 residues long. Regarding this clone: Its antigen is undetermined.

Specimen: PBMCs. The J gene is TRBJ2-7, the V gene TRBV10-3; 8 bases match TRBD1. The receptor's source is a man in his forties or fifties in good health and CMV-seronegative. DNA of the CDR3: TGTGCCAGCGGACAGGGAAAGTACGAGCAGTACTTC. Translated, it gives CASGQGKYEQYF.